This T cell receptor (beta chain) was retrieved from a study of Ad26.COV2.S vaccination and SARS-CoV-2 variants. As for treatment: approximately 18 received Ad26.COV2.S at low or high dose, single or two shots; about 5 received placebo; per-sample allocation not given. Sampling was done on day 63 after the first vaccine or placebo injection. Clones were sequenced by immunoSEQ multiplex PCR, and TCRdb holds only the in-frame ones, with some missing. The data show 250,000 or so clones, 70% to 90% seen once. A word on this clone: What it recognizes is unknown.

Germline V gene sequence: CDR1 LNHDA, CDR2 SQIVND (reference sequence). The CDR3 extends over 15 amino acids. V gave up 8 bases and J gave up 4 bases; unmatched junction bases: 8. General study results and limits: An underestimation of total T cell responses may have resulted from the TCR breadth and depth analyses. Vaccinated and placebo-treated recipients had similar non-spike TCR breadth.

This chain connects TRBV19 to TRBJ1-4; 9 bases line up with TRBD1. The receptor was isolated from a person between 18 and 60 years old who received the Ad26.COV2.S COVID-19 vaccine or a placebo. The specimen comprised peripheral blood, sampled in a trial of Ad26.COV2.S vaccine versus placebo. The CDR3 region has the DNA TGTGCCAGTCGATCCCCGGGACAGGGTAATGAAAAACTGTTTTTT. Encoded protein: CASRSPGQGNEKLFF.